These 9 T cell receptor beta chains share one sample of origin, sequenced in a study of cytomegalovirus exposure and HLA in healthy donors (dated 2017 in TCRdb). The library was generated by the immunoSEQ multiplex PCR assay. For the multiplex PCR, a mixture combining 60 forward primers for TCR Vbeta segments and 13 reverse primers for TCR Jbeta segments was used. TCRdb took this table from immuneACCESS and kept in-frame rearrangements with V and J called. Such tables lack part of the clones; where checked against another copy, unresolved V genes explain under half of the gap, and the rest is unexplained. A total of around 97,000 clones appear in this sample, less than 9.5% of them only once. The ten most abundant clones make up around 4.9% of the sample. The sample comprised PBMCs. Source of these receptors: a man between 50 and 59 years old in good health and CMV-seropositive.

The chain links TRBV5-5 to TRBJ1-2; TRBD1 agrees at 11 bases. There are 14 residues in the CDR3. In germline, CDR1 is SGHKS, CDR2 YYEKEE (reference sequence). V lost 2 bases to trimming and J lost 8 bases; unmatched junction nucleotides: 5. CDR3 region: CASSFGQGARGYTF. DNA of the CDR3: TGTGCCAGCAGCTTTGGACAGGGGGCGCGGGGCTACACCTTC. Full variable domain (outside the CDR3, taken from reference TRBV5-5 and TRBJ1-2): DAGVTQSPTHLIKTRGQQVTLRCSPISGHKSVSWYQQVLGQGPQFIFQYYEKEERGRGNFPDRFSARQFPNYSSELNVNALLLGDSALYLCASSFGQGARGYTFGSGTRLTVV.

The sample holds a few counts of this clone. The chain links TRBV19 to TRBJ1-1; perhaps TRBD1 as D (5 bases). The CDR3 extends over 13 amino acids. Germline CDR1 LNHDA, CDR2 SQIVND (reference sequence). Trimming removed 5 bases at V and 1 base at J, with 8 bases between. The CDR3 DNA is TGTGCCAGTAGTTCCGGACAGAACACTGAAGCTTTCTTT. This codes for CASSSGQNTEAFF.

The chain couples TRBV28 to TRBJ2-7; D perhaps matches TRBD1 (5 bases). Trimming took off 6 bases at V and 6 bases at J, with 18 bases between the two ends. CDR1 MDHEN and CDR2 SYDVKM come from the germline V gene. CDR3 length equals 14 residues. CDR3: CASRPRQFPGEQYF. Written as DNA, the CDR3 is TGTGCCAGCAGGCCGCGACAGTTTCCCGGCGAGCAGTACTTC. The variable domain in full, completed from reference TRBV28 and TRBJ2-7, reads DVKVTQSSRYLVKRTGEKVFLECVQDMDHENMFWYRQDPGLGLRLIYFSYDVKMKEKGDIPEGYSVSREKKERFSLILESASTNQTSMYLCASRPRQFPGEQYFGPGTRLTVT.

This clone was counted between two and nine times. The chain has TRBV27 and TRBJ2-7, with TRBD2 as a possible D gene (6 bases). The germline CDR1 and CDR2 sequences are MNHEY and SMNVEV (reference sequence). Trimming removed 8 bases from V and 3 bases from J, with 20 bases in between. CDR3 size: 15 residues. CDR3 residues: CASGQGASAHYEQYF. The CDR3 nucleotides are TGTGCCAGCGGTCAAGGGGCTAGCGCACACTACGAGCAGTACTTC.

This clone was found many times. CDR3 DNA: TGTGCCACAGGGACTTTCCGCTCTGGGGCCAACGTCCTGACTTTC. Its translation is CATGTFRSGANVLTF. The chain joins TRBV19 to TRBJ2-6; D is perhaps TRBD2 (6 bases). Germline loops: CDR1 LNHDA, CDR2 SQIVND (reference sequence). Trimming took off 10 bases at V and 0 bases at J, with 13 bases between the two ends. This CDR3 has 15 residues.

There are a few counts of this clone. The genes are TRBV4-2 and TRBJ2-7, with D tentatively TRBD2 (6 bases). V was clipped by 0 bases and J by 2 bases, with 17 bases between them. Germline-derived CDR1 and CDR2 are LGHNA and YNFKEQ. This CDR3 contains 17 residues. The CDR3 loop is CASSQEGGTRSTYEQYF. CDR3 nucleotides: TGTGCCAGCAGCCAAGAGGGCGGGACCCGCTCGACCTACGAGCAGTACTTC.

The V call is TRBV4-1, the J call TRBJ2-7, with D uncertain. CDR1 and CDR2 from the germline V gene are MGHRA and YSYEKL. The CDR3 runs 14 residues. The V and J ends lost 3 bases and 8 bases respectively, with 17 bases between them. CDR3 in amino acids: CASSHPVLATQQYF. For the CDR3, the DNA is TGCGCCAGCAGCCACCCGGTACTTGCTACGCAGCAGTACTTC.

The V and J genes are TRBV11-2 and TRBJ2-7; unclear D gene. Germline V gene data show CDR1 as SGHAT and CDR2 as FQNNGV. V was cut by 2 bases and J by 2 bases, with 7 bases left in between. The CDR3 runs 13 residues. CDR3 amino acids: CASSLPPAYEQYF. DNA for the CDR3: TGTGCCAGCAGCTTACCCCCAGCCTACGAGCAGTACTTC.

The sample holds a few counts of this clone. This chain uses TRBV6-6 with TRBJ1-1, with 8 bases that match TRBD1. Germline CDR1 is MNHNY and CDR2 is SVGAGI (reference sequence). The CDR3 runs 15 residues. Germline trimming cut 1 base from V and 3 bases from J; bases unmatched to any gene: 4. CDR3 sequence reads: CASSYLGQGYTEAFF. The CDR3 region has the DNA TGTGCCAGCAGTTACTTAGGACAGGGATACACTGAAGCTTTCTTT.